These 8 T cell receptor beta chains came from one sample sequenced in a study of T cell clones after liver transplantation. Repertoires were generated with immunoSEQ multiplex PCR, while TCRdb's copy carries only in-frame clones and drops some. This repertoire shows around 110,000 clones, 75% to 95% found once; its top ten account for 0.65% to 0.95%. The sample consisted of CD4+ T cells from blood, taken 12 months after liver transplant. The receptor source for this set is a human patient who received a liver transplant. The graft donor may have contributed some T cells.

The chain recombines TRBV7-6 with TRBJ2-3, with 11 bases aligning to TRBD2. V was pared by 5 bases and J by 3 bases, with 13 bases of the junction left unmatched. CDR1 and CDR2 from the germline V gene are SGHVS and FNYEAQ. The CDR3 contains 18 residues. The CDR3 bases are TGTGCCAGCAGCCTAGGGACTAGCGGATGGGGGAGGACAGATACGCAGTATTTT. This translates into CASSLGTSGWGRTDTQYF.

The chain joins TRBV6-1 to TRBJ2-1, with no clear D. The CDR3 is 11 amino acids. CDR1 and CDR2 (germline): MNHNS, SASEGT. The V end lost 3 bases, the J end lost 7 bases, and 4 bases lay between the germline ends. CDR3 sequence reads: CASSEPNEQFF. The CDR3 DNA reads TGTGCCAGCAGTGAGCCGAATGAGCAGTTCTTC.

CDR3 amino acids: CSASEYNEQFF. The CDR3 coding sequence is TGCAGTGCTAGTGAGTATAATGAGCAGTTCTTC. The chain is built from TRBV20-1 and TRBJ2-1; D ambiguous. The V and J ends lost 3 bases and 7 bases respectively, with 7 bases between them. The CDR3 extends over 11 amino acids. Germline CDR1 DFQATT, CDR2 SNEGSKA (reference sequence).

J is TRBJ2-3 and V is TRBV29-1, with 8 nucleotides matching TRBD2. The V and J ends lost 6 bases and 0 bases, in that order; junction bases with no gene match: 2. CDR3 length equals 13 residues. Germline loops: CDR1 SQVTM, CDR2 ANQGSEA. The CDR3 loop reads CSVAGVSTDTQYF. CDR3 sequence (DNA): TGCAGCGTAGCGGGGGTTAGCACAGATACGCAGTATTTT.

The chain uses TRBV11-2 and TRBJ2-1; TRBD2 matches 7 bases. The J segment lost 0 bases and the V segment lost 1 base, leaving 0 bases of the junction unmatched. Per germline, CDR1 SGHAT and CDR2 FQNNGV. CDR3 length: 15 amino acids. CDR3 DNA: TGTGCCAGCAGCTTAGCGGGAGGCTCCTACAATGAGCAGTTCTTC. Amino acid sequence: CASSLAGGSYNEQFF.

The chain employs TRBV9 and TRBJ2-1; 8 nucleotides agree with TRBD1. Germline V gene sequence: CDR1 SGDLS, CDR2 YYNGEE. This CDR3 spans 15 amino acids. Trimming removed 2 bases from V and 7 bases from J; junction bases left unmatched: 8. Written as DNA, the CDR3 is TGTGCCAGCAGCGTGACAGGGGACAATTGGAATGAGCAGTTCTTC. The encoded protein is CASSVTGDNWNEQFF.

The chain uses TRBV7-2 and TRBJ2-3, with D perhaps assigned TRBD1 or TRBD2 (6 bases each). CDR3 length: 16 residues. Per germline, CDR1 SGHTA and CDR2 FQGNSA. V lost 2 bases and J 0 bases, leaving 12 bases between the germline ends. As DNA, the CDR3 is TGTGCCAGCAGCTTACTGGGGGGCTTAAGCACAGATACGCAGTATTTT. Its translation is CASSLLGGLSTDTQYF.

The chain employs TRBV28 and TRBJ2-2; D unresolved. This CDR3 has 16 amino acids. The V end lost 4 bases, the J end lost 1 base, and 13 bases lay between the germline ends. CDR1 and CDR2 from the germline V gene are MDHEN and SYDVKM. The CDR3 DNA is TGTGCCAGCAGTTACCCTCTTATAGGGAACACCGGGGAGCTGTTTTTT. Protein product: CASSYPLIGNTGELFF.